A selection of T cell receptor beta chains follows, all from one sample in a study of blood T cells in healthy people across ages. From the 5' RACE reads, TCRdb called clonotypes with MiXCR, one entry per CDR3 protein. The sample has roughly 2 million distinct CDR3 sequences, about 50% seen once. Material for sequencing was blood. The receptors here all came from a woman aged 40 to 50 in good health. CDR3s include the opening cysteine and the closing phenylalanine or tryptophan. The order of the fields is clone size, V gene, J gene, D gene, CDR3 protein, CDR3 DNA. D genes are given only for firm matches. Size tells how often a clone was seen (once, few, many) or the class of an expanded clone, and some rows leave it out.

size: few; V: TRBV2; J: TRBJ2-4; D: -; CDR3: CASSEDETRNIQYF; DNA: TGTGCCAGCAGCGAAGACGAGACTAGAAACATTCAGTACTTC
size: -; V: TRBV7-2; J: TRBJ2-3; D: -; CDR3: CASSLVGWVGRDTQYF; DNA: TGTGCCAGCAGCTTAGTCGGGTGGGTAGGCAGGGATACGCAGTATTTT
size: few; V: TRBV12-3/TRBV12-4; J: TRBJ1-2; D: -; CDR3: CASSSPTGGGYTF; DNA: TGTGCCAGCAGTTCCCCGACAGGCGGGGGCTACACCTTC
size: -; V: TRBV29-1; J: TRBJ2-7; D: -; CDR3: CSVVSGRASSYEQYF; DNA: TGCAGCGTTGTTAGTGGCAGAGCAAGCTCCTACGAGCAGTACTTC
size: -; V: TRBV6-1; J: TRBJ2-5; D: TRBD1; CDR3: CASSRMGQPQETQYF; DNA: TGTGCCAGCAGTAGAATGGGACAGCCTCAAGAGACCCAGTACTTC
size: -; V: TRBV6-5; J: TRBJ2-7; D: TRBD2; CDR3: CASSLAGGGNNEQYF; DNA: TGTGCCAGCAGCCTTGCTGGCGGGGGTAACAACGAGCAGTACTTC
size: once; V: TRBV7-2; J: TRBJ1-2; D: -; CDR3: CASSPSRVGVGGYTF; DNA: TGTGCCAGCAGCCCCAGCCGGGTGGGGGTGGGTGGCTACACCTTC
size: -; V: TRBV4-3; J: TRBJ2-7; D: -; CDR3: CASSQDSRDYEQYF; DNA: TGCGCCAGCAGCCAAGATAGCAGGGACTACGAGCAGTACTTC
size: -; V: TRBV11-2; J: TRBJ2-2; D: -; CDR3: CASSLDSRASNTGELFF; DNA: TGTGCCAGCAGCTTAGATTCGCGGGCTTCGAACACCGGGGAGCTGTTTTTT
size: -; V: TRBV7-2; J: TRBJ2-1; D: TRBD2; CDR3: CASSLAGGPGYNEQFF; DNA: TGTGCCAGCAGCCTAGCGGGGGGGCCGGGATACAATGAGCAGTTCTTC
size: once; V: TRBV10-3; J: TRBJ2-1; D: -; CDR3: CATSGGHYNEQFF; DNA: TGTGCCACCTCGGGGGGCCACTACAATGAGCAGTTCTTC
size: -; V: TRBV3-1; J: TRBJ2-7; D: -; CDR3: CASSQDRSISAYEQYF; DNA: TGTGCCAGCAGCCAAGATCGAAGTATCTCTGCCTACGAGCAGTACTTC
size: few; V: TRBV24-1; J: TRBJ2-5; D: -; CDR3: CATSDARETQYF; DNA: TGTGCCACCAGTGACGCCAGGGAGACCCAGTACTTC
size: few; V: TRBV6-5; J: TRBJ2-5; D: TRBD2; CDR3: CASSTTSGKETQYF; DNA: TGTGCCAGCAGTACGACTAGCGGGAAAGAGACCCAGTACTTC
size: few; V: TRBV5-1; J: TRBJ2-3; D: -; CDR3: CASSESGPDTQYF; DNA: TGCGCCAGCAGCGAGTCGGGACCAGATACGCAGTATTTT
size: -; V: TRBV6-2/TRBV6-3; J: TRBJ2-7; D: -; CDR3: CASSPSSNSYEQYF; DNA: TGTGCCAGCAGCCCCTCCTCCAACTCCTACGAGCAGTACTTC
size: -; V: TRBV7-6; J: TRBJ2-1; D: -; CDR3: CASSATAGQYNEQFF; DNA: TGTGCCAGCAGCGCGACTGCGGGACAGTACAATGAGCAGTTCTTC
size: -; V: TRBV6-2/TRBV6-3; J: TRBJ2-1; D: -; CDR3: CASSSRTLAEHNEQFF; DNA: TGTGCCAGCAGTTCGAGGACGTTGGCGGAACACAATGAGCAGTTCTTC
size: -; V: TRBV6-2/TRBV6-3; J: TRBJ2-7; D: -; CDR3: CASGPRTAGNEQYF; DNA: TGTGCCAGCGGACCGAGGACCGCAGGTAACGAGCAGTACTTC
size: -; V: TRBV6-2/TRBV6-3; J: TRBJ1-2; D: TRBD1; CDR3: CASSYRGQGNYGYTF; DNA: TGTGCCAGCAGTTACCGCGGACAGGGGAACTATGGCTACACCTTC
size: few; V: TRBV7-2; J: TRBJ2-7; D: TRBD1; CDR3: CASSLAHPWTGRYEQYF; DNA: TGTGCCAGCAGCTTAGCACACCCCTGGACAGGGCGGTACGAGCAGTACTTC
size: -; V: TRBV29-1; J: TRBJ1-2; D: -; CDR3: CSVRDWGNGYTF; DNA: TGCAGCGTGAGGGACTGGGGTAATGGCTACACCTTC
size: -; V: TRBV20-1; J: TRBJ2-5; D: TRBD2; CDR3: CSFIGGAQETQYF; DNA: TGCAGTTTCATCGGGGGGGCTCAAGAGACCCAGTACTTC
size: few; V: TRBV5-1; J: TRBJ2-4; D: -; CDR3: CASSLDQWRDIRYF; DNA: TGCGCCAGCAGCTTGGATCAGTGGAGGGACATTCGGTACTTC
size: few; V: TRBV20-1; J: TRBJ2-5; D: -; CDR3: CSGGVQETQYF; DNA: TGCAGTGGGGGGGTTCAAGAGACCCAGTACTTC
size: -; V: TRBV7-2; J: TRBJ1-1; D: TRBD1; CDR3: CASSRRQGATGSTEAFF; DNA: TGTGCCAGCAGCCGAAGACAGGGGGCAACGGGAAGCACTGAAGCTTTCTTT
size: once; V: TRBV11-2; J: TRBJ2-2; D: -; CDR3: CASSPRDTKNTGELFF; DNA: TGTGCCAGCAGCCCCCGGGACACCAAGAACACCGGGGAGCTGTTTTTT
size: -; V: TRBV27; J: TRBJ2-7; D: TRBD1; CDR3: CASSPWTGDEQYF; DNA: TGTGCCAGCAGTCCTTGGACAGGGGACGAGCAGTACTTC
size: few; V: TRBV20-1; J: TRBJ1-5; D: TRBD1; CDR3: CSASRGQSNQPQHF; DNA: TGCAGTGCTAGCAGGGGACAGAGCAATCAGCCCCAGCATTTT
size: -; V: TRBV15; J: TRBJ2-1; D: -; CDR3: CATSRGLLRRAGEDNEQFF; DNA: TGTGCCACCAGCAGAGGGCTTCTTCGGAGGGCAGGGGAGGACAATGAGCAGTTCTTC
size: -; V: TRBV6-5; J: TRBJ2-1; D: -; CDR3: CASLGGNNEQFF; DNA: TGTGCCAGCCTCGGGGGTAACAATGAGCAGTTCTTC
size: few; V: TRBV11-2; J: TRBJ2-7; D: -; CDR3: CASSLDGQLTYEQYF; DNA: TGTGCCAGCAGCTTAGACGGGCAACTCACGTACGAGCAGTACTTC
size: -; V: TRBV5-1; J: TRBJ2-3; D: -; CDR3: CASSLYGGDPSTDTQYF; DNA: TGCGCCAGCAGCTTGTACGGCGGGGACCCTAGCACAGATACGCAGTATTTT
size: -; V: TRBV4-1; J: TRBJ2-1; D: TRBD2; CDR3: CASSQEPSTSGAYNEQFF; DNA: TGCGCCAGCAGCCAAGAACCCTCGACTAGCGGGGCTTACAATGAGCAGTTCTTC
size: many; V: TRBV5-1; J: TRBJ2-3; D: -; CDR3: CASSLGHRDTKHTQYF; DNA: TGCGCCAGCAGCTTGGGGCACAGAGACACAAAACATACGCAGTATTTT
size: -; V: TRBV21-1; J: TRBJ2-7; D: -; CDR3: CASSKAAQSLYEQYF; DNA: TGTGCCAGCAGCAAAGCAGCTCAATCCCTCTACGAGCAGTACTTC
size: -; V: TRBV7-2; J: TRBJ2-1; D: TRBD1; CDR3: CASSHAWGQYNEQFF; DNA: TGTGCCAGCAGCCATGCTTGGGGACAGTACAATGAGCAGTTCTTC
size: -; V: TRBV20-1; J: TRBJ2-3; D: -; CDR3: CSARDWTATDTQYF; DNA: TGCAGTGCTAGGGACTGGACAGCCACAGATACGCAGTATTTT
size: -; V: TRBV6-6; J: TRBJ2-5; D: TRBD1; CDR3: CASSFKPGTAFQETQYF; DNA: TGTGCCAGCAGTTTCAAACCGGGGACAGCCTTTCAAGAGACCCAGTACTTC
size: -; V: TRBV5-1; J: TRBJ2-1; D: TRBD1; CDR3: CASSLGQGAIDEQFF; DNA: TGCGCCAGCAGCTTGGGACAGGGGGCGATCGATGAGCAGTTCTTC
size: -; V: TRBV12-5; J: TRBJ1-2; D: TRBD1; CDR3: CASGPQGAIYGYTF; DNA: TGTGCTAGTGGTCCGCAGGGGGCTATTTATGGCTACACCTTC
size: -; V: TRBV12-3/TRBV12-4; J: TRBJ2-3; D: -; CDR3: CATRLEEDTQYF; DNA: TGTGCCACCAGACTCGAGGAAGATACGCAGTATTTT
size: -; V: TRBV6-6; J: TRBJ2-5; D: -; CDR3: CASRSWKGQETQYF; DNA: TGTGCCAGCAGAAGTTGGAAGGGCCAAGAGACCCAGTACTTC
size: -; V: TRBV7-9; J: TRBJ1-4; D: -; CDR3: CASRIATTNEKLFF; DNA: TGTGCCAGCAGAATTGCTACAACTAATGAAAAACTGTTTTTT
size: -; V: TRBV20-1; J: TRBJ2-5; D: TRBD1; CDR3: CSARERGQPNRRETQYF; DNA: TGCAGTGCTAGAGAACGGGGACAGCCGAATCGTCGGGAGACCCAGTACTTC
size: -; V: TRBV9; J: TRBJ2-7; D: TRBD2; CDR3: CASSIGLAGATYEQYF; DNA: TGTGCCAGCAGCATAGGCCTAGCGGGGGCCACCTACGAGCAGTACTTC
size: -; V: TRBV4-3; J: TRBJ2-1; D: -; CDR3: CASSQGSGGNYNEQFF; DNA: TGCGCCAGCAGCCAAGGATCTGGGGGGAATTACAATGAGCAGTTCTTC
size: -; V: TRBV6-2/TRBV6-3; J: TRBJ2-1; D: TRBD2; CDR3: CASSWEGLKSYNEQFF; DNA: TGTGCCAGCAGTTGGGAGGGGCTAAAATCCTACAATGAGCAGTTCTTC
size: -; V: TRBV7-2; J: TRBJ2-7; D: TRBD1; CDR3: CASSPGGQGAYEQYF; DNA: TGTGCCAGCAGCCCAGGGGGGCAGGGGGCGTACGAGCAGTACTTC
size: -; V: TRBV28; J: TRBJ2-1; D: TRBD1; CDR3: CASSKPGQGMGEQFF; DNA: TGTGCCAGCAGTAAACCGGGACAGGGCATGGGTGAGCAGTTCTTC
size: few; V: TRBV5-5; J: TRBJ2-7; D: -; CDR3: CASSAGRPVYEQYF; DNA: TGTGCCAGCAGTGCGGGACGTCCCGTCTACGAGCAGTACTTC
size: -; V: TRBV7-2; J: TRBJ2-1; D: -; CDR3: CASSLAVGPYNEQFF; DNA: TGTGCCAGCAGCTTAGCGGTGGGTCCCTACAATGAGCAGTTCTTC
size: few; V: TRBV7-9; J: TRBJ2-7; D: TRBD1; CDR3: CASSIDRDLPYEQYF; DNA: TGTGCCAGCAGCATCGACAGGGACCTACCCTACGAGCAGTACTTC
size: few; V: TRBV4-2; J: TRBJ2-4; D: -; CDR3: CASSQKSGDLLGIQYF; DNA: TGTGCCAGCAGCCAAAAATCGGGAGATCTACTGGGCATTCAGTACTTC
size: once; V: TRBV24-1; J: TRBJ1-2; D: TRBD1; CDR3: CATSDQGAGLGYTF; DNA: TGTGCCACCAGTGACCAGGGGGCCGGTCTTGGCTACACCTTC